Following are 5 T cell receptor beta chains from one sample sequenced in a study of control samples from healthy donors and cancer patients. Assay: immunoSEQ multiplex PCR; the TCRdb copy retains only in-frame clones and omits some. The sample lists some 200,000 clones, 90% to 95% occurring once. The sample consisted of blood. The receptors were sampled from a young man in good health.

This clone was seen more than once but under ten times. This sample includes further DNA sequences coding for the same CDR3. V and J are TRBV7-3 and TRBJ1-1, with 8 nucleotides matching TRBD1. CDR1 SGHTA and CDR2 FQGTGA come from the germline V gene. The CDR3 consists of 16 residues. V was clipped by 5 bases and J by 1 base; unmatched bases: 9. CDR3 protein: CASSPGQGRGNTEAFF. In DNA form, the CDR3 reads TGTGCCAGCAGCCCCGGACAGGGAAGGGGGAACACTGAAGCTTTCTTT.

This clone was picked up one time. The chain carries TRBV3-1 (or the pseudogene TRBV3-2) and TRBJ1-3; TRBD1 matches 7 bases. The trim removed 4 bases at V and 5 bases at J, leaving 5 bases unmatched. CDR1 and CDR2 from the germline V gene are LGHDT and YNNKEL (reference sequence). The CDR3 is 14 amino acids. CDR3 loop: CASSLQGIRNTIYF. The CDR3 DNA follows: TGTGCCAGCAGCCTACAGGGGATACGAAACACCATATATTTT.

The V and J genes are TRBV29-1 and TRBJ1-2; TRBD1 is a possible D gene (6 bases). The CDR3 extends over 14 amino acids. Deletions cut 1 base from V and 5 bases from J, with 14 bases between. Germline V gene data show CDR1 as SQVTM and CDR2 as ANQGSEA. The CDR3 spells CSVEVGVGAYGYTF. The DNA of the CDR3 is TGCAGCGTTGAAGTGGGGGTGGGGGCTTATGGCTACACCTTC.

The chain employs TRBV3-1 (or the pseudogene TRBV3-2) and TRBJ2-3, with D uncertain. Between the trimmed V and J ends, which lost 3 bases and 8 bases, there was a span of 12 bases. The CDR3 has 13 residues. CDR1 and CDR2 from the germline V gene are LGHDT and YNNKEL (reference sequence). The CDR3 sequence: CASSQAAWGTQYF. The CDR3 region has the DNA TGTGCCAGCAGCCAGGCCGCATGGGGTACGCAGTATTTT.

The gene calls are TRBV7-2 and TRBJ2-3; the match to TRBD2 covers 7 bases. CDR1 is SGHTA and CDR2 is FQGNSA in the germline V gene. The V gene end was trimmed by 1 base and the J gene end by 4 bases; junction bases not matched to a gene: 5. This CDR3 has 15 residues. This CDR3 is CASSLESLAADTQYF. CDR3 sequence (DNA): TGTGCCAGCAGCTTAGAGAGCCTAGCGGCAGATACGCAGTATTTT. Full variable domain (remainder filled in from reference TRBV7-2 and TRBJ2-3): GAGVSQSPSNKVTEKGKDVELRCDPISGHTALYWYRQSLGQGLEFLIYFQGNSAPDKSGLPSDRFSAERTGGSVSTLTIQRTQQEDSAVYLCASSLESLAADTQYFGPGTRLTVL.